This TCR beta chain was sequenced during a study of CD8+CD57+ T cells in acquired aplastic anemia (dated by TCRdb to 2017 to 2018). With respect to the entire study: On average, sorted CD4+ and CD8+ cells yielded around 3.5 ug of extracted DNA, with a range of about 0.17 to 27.4 ug. CD8+CD57+ expansion was defined as a frequency above the mean frequency observed in healthy subjects. On the study overall, not on this receptor specifically: Around 30 CD8+ CDR3 sequences were shared between patients and controls but appeared highly expressed in patients and within their immunodominant clones. No significant difference in CD8+ Simpson's diversity was found between patients and healthy controls (P=0.060).

Expansion of CD8+CD57+ cells had been shown by flow cytometry in the patients chosen for sequencing. Severe acquired aplastic anemia was diagnosed in all patients according to International Study of Aplastic Anemia and Agranulocytosis and Camitta criteria. At the time blood was sampled, none of the patients had received any therapy. The study deep-sequenced TCR repertoires of sorted CD4+ and CD8+ blood T cells from severe aplastic anemia patients and healthy subjects. In the USA, patient enrollment took place under clinicaltrials.gov protocols 00001620, 01623167, 00001397, 00071045, 00081523 and 00961064. Ficoll-Paque density gradient centrifugation was used to isolate peripheral blood mononuclear cells. Before DNA extraction, CD4+ and CD8+ T cells were sorted by FACS or by magnetic beads. Points on this clonotype: What this receptor recognizes is not known. Base qualities are not recorded, but no much larger clone differs from it by a single base.

TCR beta VDJ combination and CDR3 sequence profiling used genomic DNA as the template. An Illumina HiSeq 2000 was the platform used for TCR repertoire sequencing. Regarding the original processing steps: Repertoires were assessed using TRBV/TRBJ rearrangement plots, CDR3 size and DJ length profiles, and Simpson's diversity index. The immunodominant clone was defined as the most abundant DNA sequence in deep sequencing data. CDR3 amino acid sequences were checked for sharing across subjects and were also compared against the VDJdb database and published repertoires. TCRdb's own reprocessing of the public reads used fastp at Q25 and MiXCR and kept productive beta chains. Entries that share a CDR3 protein sequence are merged under the most common genes and DNA. These V and J calls rely on TCRdb rather than the paper's analysis. The sample has about 120,000 distinct CDR3 sequences on record, approximately 50% of them singletons. Of the sample, 25% to 35% falls within the top ten clones.

V is shortened by 5 bases, J by 10 bases, and the region joining them spans 12 bases. Reading from cysteine to phenylalanine, the CDR3 counts 12 amino acids. The only DNA kept is the CDR3, 36 bases in frame from the first base. For CDR1 and CDR2, the germline V gene lists SGHTA and FQGNSA. The TCR originated in a human donor with aplastic anemia. Sequences were obtained from sorted CD4+, CD8+, or CD8+CD57+ T cells (not recorded which) from PBMCs. The chain couples TRBV7-2 to TRBJ2-1, with no confidently assigned D gene. The sequenced DNA: TGTGCCAGCAGCCCCATTTTATGGGAGCAGTTCTTC. Its translation is CASSPILWEQFF. Reference TRBV7-2 and TRBJ2-1 genes cover what lies past the CDR3, so the full variable domain is GAGVSQSPSNKVTEKGKDVELRCDPISGHTALYWYRQSLGQGLEFLIYFQGNSAPDKSGLPSDRFSAERTGGSVSTLTIQRTQQEDSAVYLCASSPILWEQFFGPGTRLTVL.